The 6 T cell receptor beta chains reported below all come from one sample, sequenced in a study of breast tumors, draining lymph nodes, adjacent tissues. Each CDR3 protein gets one entry after TCRdb re-called the multiplex PCR reads with MiXCR. The table lists more than 20,000 distinct CDR3 sequences, about 24% of them singletons. Sample: breast tumor tissue. These receptors were taken from a female donor with breast cancer. Some clones in this sample may be carry-over from other donors' samples.

This clonotype was found a few times. The rearrangement uses TRBV27 and TRBJ2-3; D is uncertain. V lost 0 bases to trimming and J lost 0 bases, with 7 bases between them. CDR1 is MNHEY and CDR2 is SMNVEV in the germline V gene (reference sequence). The CDR3 loop spans 15 amino acids. The CDR3 sequence is CASSLSLSSTDTQYF. DNA for the CDR3: TGTGCCAGCAGTTTATCTCTTAGCAGCACAGATACGCAGTATTTT.

This clonotype showed up many times. This chain joins TRBV7-3 and TRBJ2-2; D unclear. The CDR3 length is 14 residues. V lost 5 bases and J 2 bases, leaving 9 bases between the germline ends. Germline lookup yields CDR1 SGHTA and CDR2 FQGTGA. CDR3: CASSPSGNTGELFF. The CDR3 nucleotides read TGTGCCAGCAGCCCCTCGGGCAACACCGGGGAGCTGTTTTTT.

This clonotype showed up many times. The chain uses TRBV27 and TRBJ1-2; 8 bases agree with TRBD1. V shed 6 bases, J shed 7 bases, and the junction held 13 bases outside the gene matches. There are 15 residues in the CDR3. Looked up from germline, CDR1 is MNHEY and CDR2 is SMNVEV (reference sequence). CDR3 sequence (DNA): TGTGCCAGCAGCATCCTCGGACAGGGAGGCAGTGGCTACACCTTC. This translates into CASSILGQGGSGYTF.

Of note for this clonotype: A read error may explain this, as a much larger clone is one base away. Since no conserved phenylalanine or tryptophan closes the CDR3, a read error is the likely cause. The CDR3 DNA reads as TGTGCCAGTAGTACCTACCTCTATCGGACGGACCTAGAGAGGGGCTACACCTAC. Its translation: CASSTYLYRTDLERGYTY. The J gene is TRBJ1-2, the V gene TRBV19; D gene unclear. The CDR3 consists of 18 residues. The V end was cut by 4 bases, the J end by 8 bases, with 29 bases between. CDR1 and CDR2 (germline): LNHDA, SQIVND (reference sequence).

The chain has TRBV29-1 and TRBJ1-1, with no clear D. Germline V gene data show CDR1 as SQVTM and CDR2 as ANQGSEA. This CDR3 comprises 13 residues. V was shortened by 7 bases and J by 1 base, with 13 bases between the two germline ends. CDR3 nucleotide sequence: TGCAGCGCCTACCTGGGAGGGAACACTGAAGCTTTCTTT. Translating it yields CSAYLGGNTEAFF.

This sequence joins TRBV27 and TRBJ2-1; no reliable D call. V was cut by 3 bases and J by 12 bases, with 27 bases left in between. This CDR3 region has 17 residues. CDR1 and CDR2 (germline): MNHEY, SMNVEV (reference sequence). CDR3 DNA sequence: TGTGCCAGCAGTTTTGGGAACCGGGCCTCAGCGTACCATGGGCAGTTCTTC. Residues: CASSFGNRASAYHGQFF.